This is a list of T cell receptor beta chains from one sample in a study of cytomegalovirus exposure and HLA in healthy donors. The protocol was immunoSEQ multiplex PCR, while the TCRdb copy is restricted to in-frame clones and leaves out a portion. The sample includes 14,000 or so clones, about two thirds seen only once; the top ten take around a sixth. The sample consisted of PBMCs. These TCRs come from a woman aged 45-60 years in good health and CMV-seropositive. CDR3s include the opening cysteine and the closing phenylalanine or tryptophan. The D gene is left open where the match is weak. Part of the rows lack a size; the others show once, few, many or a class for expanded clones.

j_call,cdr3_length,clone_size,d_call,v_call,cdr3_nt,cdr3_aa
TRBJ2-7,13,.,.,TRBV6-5,TGTGCCAGCAGGACCTGGAGCTCCTACGAGCAGTACTTC,CASRTWSSYEQYF
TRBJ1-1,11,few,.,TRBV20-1,TGCAGTGCTAGGCCTGGGCCTGAAGCTTTCTTT,CSARPGPEAFF
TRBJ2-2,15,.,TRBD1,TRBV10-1,TGCGCCAGCGGATCAGACAGGGTAGGTACCGGGGAGCTGTTTTTT,CASGSDRVGTGELFF
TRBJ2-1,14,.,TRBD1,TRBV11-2,TGTGCCAGCAGCTTCAGGGGGCAGCGGAATGAGCAGTTCTTC,CASSFRGQRNEQFF
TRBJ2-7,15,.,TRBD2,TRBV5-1,TGCGCCAGCAGCTTGGAACTAGCGGGAGTCTACGAGCAGTACTTC,CASSLELAGVYEQYF
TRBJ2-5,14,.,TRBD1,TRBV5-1,TGCGCCAGCGACCGGACAGGGCGAACGGAGACCCAGTACTTC,CASDRTGRTETQYF
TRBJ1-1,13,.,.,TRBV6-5,TGTGCCAGCAGTTACGGGGGGGACACTGAAGCTTTCTTT,CASSYGGDTEAFF
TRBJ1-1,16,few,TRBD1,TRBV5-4,TGTGCCAGCAGCCGGGACAGGGGACTCATGAACACTGAAGCTTTCTTT,CASSRDRGLMNTEAFF
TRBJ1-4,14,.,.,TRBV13,TGTGCCAGCAGCCGTGAGGGAGCTAATGAAAAACTGTTTTTT,CASSREGANEKLFF
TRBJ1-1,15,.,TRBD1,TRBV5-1,TGCGCCAGCAGCCCCACGACAGGGGTGGCGACTGAAGCTTTCTTT,CASSPTTGVATEAFF
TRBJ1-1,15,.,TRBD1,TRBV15,TGTGCCACCAGCACAGGGGACAGCATGAACACTGAAGCTTTCTTT,CATSTGDSMNTEAFF
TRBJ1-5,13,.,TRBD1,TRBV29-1,TGCAGCGTAGCCGGGACAGTCGGTCAGCCCCAGCATTTT,CSVAGTVGQPQHF
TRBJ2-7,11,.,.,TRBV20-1,TGCAGTGCTCTGGGGCCGCGGGAGCAGTACTTC,CSALGPREQYF
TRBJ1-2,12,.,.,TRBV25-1,TGTGCCAGCAGTGCTCCCCTATGGGGCTACACCTTC,CASSAPLWGYTF
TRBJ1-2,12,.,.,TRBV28,TGTGCCAGCAGTGTCAACATCTATGGCTACACCTTC,CASSVNIYGYTF
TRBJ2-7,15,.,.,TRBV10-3,TGTGCCATCAGTGGCAAGACAGGTGTCTCCTACGAGCAGTACTTC,CAISGKTGVSYEQYF
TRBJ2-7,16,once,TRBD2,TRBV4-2,TGTGCCAGCAGCCAAGATAGCGGGAAGGTGTCCTACGAGCAGTACTTC,CASSQDSGKVSYEQYF
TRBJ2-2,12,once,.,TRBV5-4,TGTGCCAGCAGCTTGGTGGAGAGCGAGCTGTTTTTT,CASSLVESELFF
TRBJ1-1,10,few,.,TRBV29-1,TGCAGCGTTGTAGGGGCTGAAGCTTTCTTT,CSVVGAEAFF
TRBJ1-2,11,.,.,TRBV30,TGTGCCTGGAGCCGGGACTATGGCTACACCTTC,CAWSRDYGYTF
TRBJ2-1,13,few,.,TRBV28,TGTGCCACCCTATGGTCGGGGGAGAATGAGCAGTTCTTC,CATLWSGENEQFF
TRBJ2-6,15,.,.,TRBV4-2,TGTGCCAGCAGCCAAGAAGGTAGCGGGGCCAACGTCCTGACTTTC,CASSQEGSGANVLTF
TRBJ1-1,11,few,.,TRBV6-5,TGTGCCAGCAGTTACATGCGGCGGGCTTTCTTT,CASSYMRRAFF
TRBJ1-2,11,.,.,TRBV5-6,TGTGCCAGCAGCTTTACTGATGGCTACACCTTC,CASSFTDGYTF
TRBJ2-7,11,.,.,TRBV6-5,TGTGCCAGCAGATTGGCCGCCGAGCAGTACTTC,CASRLAAEQYF
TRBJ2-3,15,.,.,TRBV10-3,TGTGCCATCAGTGAGGGGGGGTTACAGACAGATACGCAGTATTTT,CAISEGGLQTDTQYF
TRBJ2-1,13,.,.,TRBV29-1,TGCAGCGTTGCCGGACTAGGGGGCAATGAGCAGTTCTTC,CSVAGLGGNEQFF
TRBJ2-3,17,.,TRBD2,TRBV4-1,TGCGCCAGCAGCCAACAAACTAGCGGGGGGACCACAGATACGCAGTATTTT,CASSQQTSGGTTDTQYF
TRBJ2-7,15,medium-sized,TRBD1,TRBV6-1,TGTGCCAGCAGTGCCGAACAGGGGGCGCCCTACGAGCAGTACTTC,CASSAEQGAPYEQYF
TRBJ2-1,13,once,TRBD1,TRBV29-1,TGCAGCGTCCTCCAGGGGGTCTACAATGAGCAGTTCTTC,CSVLQGVYNEQFF
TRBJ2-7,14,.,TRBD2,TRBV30,TGTGCCGGGAGGACTAGCGGGTTCTCCTACGAGCAGTACTTC,CAGRTSGFSYEQYF
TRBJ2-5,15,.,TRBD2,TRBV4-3,TGCGCCAGCAGCCAGACGTCCGGGACTACTGAGACCCAGTACTTC,CASSQTSGTTETQYF
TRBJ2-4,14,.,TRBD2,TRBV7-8,TGTGCCAGCGGTCATAGCGGGGGGAAAAACATTCAGTACTTC,CASGHSGGKNIQYF
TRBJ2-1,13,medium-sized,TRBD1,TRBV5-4,TGTGCCAGCAGCGTACAGGGGGTGTATGAGCAGTTCTTC,CASSVQGVYEQFF
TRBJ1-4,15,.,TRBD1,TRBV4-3,TGCGCCAGCAGCCAAGAACAGGGGAGTTATGAAAAACTGTTTTTT,CASSQEQGSYEKLFF
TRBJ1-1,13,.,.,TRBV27,TGTGCCAGCAGGCAGGGGATGAACACTGAAGCTTTCTTT,CASRQGMNTEAFF